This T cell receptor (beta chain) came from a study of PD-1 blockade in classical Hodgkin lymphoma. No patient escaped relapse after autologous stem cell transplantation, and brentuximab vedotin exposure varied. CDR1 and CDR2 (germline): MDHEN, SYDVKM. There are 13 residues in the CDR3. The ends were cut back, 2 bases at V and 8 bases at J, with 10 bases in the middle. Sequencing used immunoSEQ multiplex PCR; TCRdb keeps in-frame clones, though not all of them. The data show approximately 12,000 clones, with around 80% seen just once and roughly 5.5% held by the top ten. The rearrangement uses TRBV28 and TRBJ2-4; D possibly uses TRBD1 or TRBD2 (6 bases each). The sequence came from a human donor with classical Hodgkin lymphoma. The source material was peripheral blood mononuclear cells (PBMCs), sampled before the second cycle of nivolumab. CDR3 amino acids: CASSLGGLHIQYF. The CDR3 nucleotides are TGTGCCAGCAGTTTAGGGGGGCTGCACATTCAGTACTTC.